This T cell receptor beta chain originates from a study of blood T cells in healthy people across ages (dated by TCRdb to 2014 to 2015). Broadly, across the study: In model experiments, template switching captured roughly one uniquely barcoded TCR beta cDNA molecule for every two T cells. To track age-related changes in TCR beta repertoire diversity, the study relied on deep sequencing normalized with unique cDNA molecular identifiers. Four age groups were formed from the donors: young (average around 15 years), middle-aged (approximately 41), aged (over 55) and long-lived (more than 75). The study analyzed two additional independent replicas of 1 million unique cDNA reads from the same blood draw for two donors, one aged 18 to 30 and one aged 80 or older.

The roughly 39 donors, aged about 6 to 95 years, were systemically healthy Caucasian individuals from Russia. Around 10 milliliters of peripheral blood were collected from each donor into EDTA-treated Vacutainer tubes. Ficoll-Paque density-gradient centrifugation was used to isolate PBMCs, with at least 6.5 million per sample. Trizol reagent was used to extract total RNA from the PBMCs, yielding at least 5.5 micrograms per sample. For every donor, flow cytometry on a PBMC aliquot measured the percentage of naive CD45RAhigh/CD27high T cells. A note on this clonotype: Its antigen is currently not known. Per-base quality was not reported, and no clone a single base away is much larger than it.

Preparation of the library involved 5' RACE. Sequencing used an Illumina HiSeq 2500. The second PCR ran for about 6 to 11 cycles and used a J-beta primer mix along with a sample-barcoded 5' primer. Each TCR beta cDNA molecule received a unique molecular identifier from a template-switch 5' adaptor carrying 12 random nucleotides. Each sample yielded at least 3 million CDR3-containing paired-end reads. First-strand cDNA was synthesized from all RNA with the Mint cDNA synthesis kit, primed by a TRBC-specific oligonucleotide. All cDNA was treated with uracil-DNA glycosylase and then went through a first 18-cycle PCR with the universal primers M1SS and BC2_uni_R. Per the source publication's procedure: Each sample was normalized by randomly selecting 1 million high-quality reads, each carrying a distinct molecular identifier. Instead of being binned into consensus sequences, reads that shared molecular identifiers were thrown out. MiTCR, run with a Q25 quality threshold and the strictest error-elimination algorithm, handled CDR3 identification, clonotype clustering and error correction. Lower-bound total TCR beta diversity was estimated with a nonparametric unseen species model using Euler transformation. The public reads were quality trimmed at Q25 with fastp and then assembled into clones with MiXCR by TCRdb, keeping productive beta chains. Entries are consolidated by CDR3 protein sequence, retaining the most common genes and DNA. V and J calls and clone size were set by TCRdb, not the authors. The sample contains 800,000 or so distinct CDR3 sequences, 25% of them found a single time. The ten largest clones take up under 4% of the sample.

The investigation overall reported the following: Donor CMV infection status was unknown, potentially confounding age-related changes in expanded clonotypes. Because profiling used bulk unsorted PBMCs, naive and antigen-experienced compartments could not be compared conclusively. Estimates of total diversity based on one million sequenced T cells were regarded as lower bounds and as underestimates. As age increased, observed TCR beta diversity per million T cells dropped in a roughly linear way, and a significant reduction was already evident by age around 41. A strong correlation was found between observed TCR beta diversity and the percentage of naive T cells measured by flow cytometry. Compared with the aged group, the long-lived group had more naive CD4+ T cells, fewer expanded clones and increased TCR diversity, a pattern suggesting age selection.

The data also belong to a second study, concerning T cells of mothers and their children. Drawing on the second study: The donors were nine systemically healthy Caucasian individuals, made up of three mothers and their six children. cDNA synthesis consumed the entire amount of extracted RNA, loaded at approximately 1.6 ug RNA in each 15 ul reaction. In the second PCR, sample barcodes and 2-4 random nucleotides were introduced via the M1S primer. Over 8 million TCR beta CDR3 reads were obtained for each mother, and 2.5 million to 3 million reads were obtained for each child. Thymic selection similarly shapes TCR recombination output in related and unrelated pairs, with minor effect from inherited differences. Normalized repertoire overlap was always slightly but never significantly higher in related than unrelated mother-child pairs. No persistent microchimeric T cell clones were detected, at a sensitivity of approximately 100 clones per million clonotypes. Deep NGS was used in the study to compare the TCR beta repertoires of mothers and children and to look for features that separate related mother-child pairs from unrelated individuals. On average, the children were approximately 11 +/- 4 years old, while the mothers were about 40 +/- 4 years old. After adapter ligation was performed with NEBNext reagents, the libraries were sequenced on an Illumina HiSeq 2000 with 100+100 nt paired-end reads. To avoid cross-contamination, the mother libraries and the child libraries were prepared a month apart and sequenced in separate runs. Each donor had between about 500,000 and 2,300,000 distinct TCR beta clonotypes identified. Naive TCR beta clonotypes were estimated from low-frequency clonotypes matched to each donor's FACS-determined naive share, without sorting.

Material for sequencing was blood. The TCR sequence derives from a boy between 5 and 17 years old in good health.

The CDR3 region: CASSQRQAPGYTF. Read as DNA, the sequence is TGTGCCAGCAGTCAACGACAGGCCCCTGGCTACACCTTC. The rearranged chain carries TRBV6-6 and TRBJ1-2; TRBD1 is a weak D gene call, 6 bases matching. The germline V gene (reference sequence) supplies CDR1 MNHNY and CDR2 SVGAGI. From the cysteine up to the phenylalanine, the CDR3 has a length of 13 residues. The only DNA kept is the CDR3, 39 bases in frame from the first base. A distance of 14 bases separates the germline ends of V and J, which lose 5 bases and 7 bases respectively.